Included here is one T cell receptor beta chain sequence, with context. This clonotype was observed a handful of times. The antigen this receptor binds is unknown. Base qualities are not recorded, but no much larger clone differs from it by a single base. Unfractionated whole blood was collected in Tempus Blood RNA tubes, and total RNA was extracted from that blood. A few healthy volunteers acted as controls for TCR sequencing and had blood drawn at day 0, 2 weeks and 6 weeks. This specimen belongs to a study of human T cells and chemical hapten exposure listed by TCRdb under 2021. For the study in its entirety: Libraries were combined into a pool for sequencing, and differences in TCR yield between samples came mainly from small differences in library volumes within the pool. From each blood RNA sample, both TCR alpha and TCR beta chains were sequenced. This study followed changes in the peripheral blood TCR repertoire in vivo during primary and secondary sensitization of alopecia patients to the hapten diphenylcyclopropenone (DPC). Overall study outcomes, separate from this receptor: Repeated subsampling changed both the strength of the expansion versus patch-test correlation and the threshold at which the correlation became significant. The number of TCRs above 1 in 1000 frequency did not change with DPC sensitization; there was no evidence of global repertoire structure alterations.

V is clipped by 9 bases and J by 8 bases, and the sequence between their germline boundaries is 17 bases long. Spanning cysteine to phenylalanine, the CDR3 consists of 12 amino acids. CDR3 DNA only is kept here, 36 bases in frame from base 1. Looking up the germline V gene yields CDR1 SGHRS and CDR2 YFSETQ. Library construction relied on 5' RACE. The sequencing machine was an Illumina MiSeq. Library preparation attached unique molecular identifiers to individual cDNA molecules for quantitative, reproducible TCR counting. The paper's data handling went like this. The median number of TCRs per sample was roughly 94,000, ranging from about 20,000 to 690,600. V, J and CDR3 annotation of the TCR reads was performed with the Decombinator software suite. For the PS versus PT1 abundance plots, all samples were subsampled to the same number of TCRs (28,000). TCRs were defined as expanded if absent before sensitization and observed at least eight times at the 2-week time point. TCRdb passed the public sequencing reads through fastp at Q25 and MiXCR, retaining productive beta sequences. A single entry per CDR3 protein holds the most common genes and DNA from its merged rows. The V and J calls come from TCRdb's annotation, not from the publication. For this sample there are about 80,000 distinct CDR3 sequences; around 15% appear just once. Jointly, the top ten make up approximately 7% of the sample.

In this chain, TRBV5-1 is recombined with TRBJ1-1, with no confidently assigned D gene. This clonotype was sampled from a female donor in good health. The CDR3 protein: CATSTVGGEAFF. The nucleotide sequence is TGCGCCACTTCGACGGTCGGAGGGGAAGCTTTCTTT.